The table lists the clone carrying this TCR beta chain with many counts. The data stem from a study of blood T cells in healthy people across ages. Through a sample-barcoded 5' primer and a J-beta primer mix, a second PCR was run for roughly 7 to 12 cycles. Each CDR3 protein is one row after TCRdb ran MiXCR on the 5' RACE reads. Of about 620,000 distinct CDR3 sequences listed, around 50% are singletons. The length of the CDR3 is 18 residues. J lost 5 bases, V lost 2 bases, and 14 bases had no gene match. The sample was blood. V is TRBV12-3 or TRBV12-4 and J is TRBJ1-5; 8 nucleotides match TRBD1. The receptor was isolated from an elderly woman in good health. CDR3 nucleotide sequence: TGTGCCAGCAGTTTAAATTCAGGGGGCCGGGTGGGCGATCAGCCCCAGCATTTT. Its protein product is CASSLNSGGRVGDQPQHF.